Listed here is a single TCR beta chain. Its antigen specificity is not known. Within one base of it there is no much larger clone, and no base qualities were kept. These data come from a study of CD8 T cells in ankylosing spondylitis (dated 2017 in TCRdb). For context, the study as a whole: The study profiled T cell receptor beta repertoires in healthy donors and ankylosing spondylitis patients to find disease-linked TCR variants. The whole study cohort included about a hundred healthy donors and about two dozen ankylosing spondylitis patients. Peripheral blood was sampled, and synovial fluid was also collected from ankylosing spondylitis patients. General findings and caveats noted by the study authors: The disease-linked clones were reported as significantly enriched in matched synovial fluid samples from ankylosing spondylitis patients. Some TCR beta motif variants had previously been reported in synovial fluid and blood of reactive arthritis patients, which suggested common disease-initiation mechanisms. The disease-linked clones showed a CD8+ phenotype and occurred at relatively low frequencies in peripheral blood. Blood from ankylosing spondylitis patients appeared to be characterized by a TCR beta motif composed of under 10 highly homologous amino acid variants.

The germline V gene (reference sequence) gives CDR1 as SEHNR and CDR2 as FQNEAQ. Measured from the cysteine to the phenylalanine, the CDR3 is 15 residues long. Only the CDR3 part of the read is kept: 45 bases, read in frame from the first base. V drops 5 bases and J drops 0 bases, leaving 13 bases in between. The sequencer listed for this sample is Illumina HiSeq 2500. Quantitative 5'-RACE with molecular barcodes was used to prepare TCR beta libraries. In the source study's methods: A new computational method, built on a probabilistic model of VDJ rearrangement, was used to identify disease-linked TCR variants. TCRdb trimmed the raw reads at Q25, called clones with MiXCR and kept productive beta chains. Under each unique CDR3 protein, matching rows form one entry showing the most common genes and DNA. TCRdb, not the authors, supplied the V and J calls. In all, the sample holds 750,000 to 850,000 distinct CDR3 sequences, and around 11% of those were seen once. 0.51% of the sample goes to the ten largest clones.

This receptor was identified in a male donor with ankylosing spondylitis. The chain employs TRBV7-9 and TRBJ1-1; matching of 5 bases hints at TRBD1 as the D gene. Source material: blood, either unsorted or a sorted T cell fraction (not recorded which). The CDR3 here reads CASSPVQVLNTEAFF. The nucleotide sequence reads TGTGCCAGCAGCCCCGTACAGGTCTTGAACACTGAAGCTTTCTTT.